Presented here are 31 T cell receptor beta chains from one specimen sequenced in a study of monozygotic twins with inflammatory bowel disease. TCRdb re-called the 5' RACE reads, yielding one record per CDR3 amino acid sequence without DNA. The table gives around 400,000 distinct CDR3 sequences; the top ten clones make up roughly 2.5% of it. The sequenced material came from blood. The receptors were gathered from a human donor with ulcerative colitis or Crohn's disease, or a healthy co-twin of an affected twin (not recorded which).

The chain recombines TRBV12-3 or TRBV12-4 with TRBJ1-1. This CDR3 region has 11 residues. The CDR3 region is CASSLIGEAFF.

The genes are TRBV29-1 and TRBJ2-1; TCRdb lists TRBD2, though no DNA is available to test this call. This CDR3 spans 16 amino acids. Per germline, CDR1 SQVTM and CDR2 ANQGSEA. CDR3 amino acids: CSVEVALAGAYNEQFF.

The chain joins TRBV27 to TRBJ2-2. Per germline, CDR1 MNHEY and CDR2 SMNVEV (reference sequence). CDR3 length: 12 residues. The CDR3 region is CASSGDNGELFF.

The chain recombines TRBV7-9 with TRBJ2-6. This CDR3 is 15 amino acids long. Germline loops: CDR1 SEHNR, CDR2 FQNEAQ (reference sequence). CDR3 in amino acids: CASSHRAWEANVLTF.

The chain links TRBV18 to TRBJ2-5; checking the TCRdb D call of TRBD2 is not possible without DNA. This CDR3 comprises 22 residues. CDR1 is KGHSH and CDR2 is LQKENI in the germline V gene. CDR3: CASSQYLQGYGRDVNPRETQYF.

The chain couples TRBV7-2 to TRBJ1-5; as DNA is missing, the TRBD1 call by TCRdb cannot be tested. Germline V lookup: CDR1 SGHTA, CDR2 FQGNSA. The CDR3 has 14 amino acids. The CDR3 protein is CASSLKGGGQPQHF.

This chain connects TRBV20-1 to TRBJ1-5; TCRdb's D gene call, TRBD1, goes unchecked for lack of DNA. CDR1 is DFQATT, CDR2 SNEGSKA, per germline (reference sequence). The CDR3 is 14 amino acids. CDR3 residues: CSARQGDRDWPQHF.

The chain is built from TRBV12-3 or TRBV12-4 and TRBJ2-1; TCRdb designates TRBD2, a call that cannot be tested without DNA. The CDR3 is 13 amino acids. CDR3 sequence: CASRPSGGDEQFF.

This chain joins TRBV4-3 and TRBJ2-7; TCRdb designates TRBD1, a call that cannot be tested without DNA. Germline V CDR1 and CDR2: LGHNA, YSLEER. This CDR3 spans 17 amino acids. CDR3 protein: CASSLLAGTGQGAEQYF.

This sequence joins TRBV11-1 and TRBJ2-1; TCRdb gives TRBD1 as the D gene, but with no DNA this cannot be confirmed. There are 13 residues in the CDR3. Germline V gives CDR1 SGHAT, CDR2 FQDESV (reference sequence). The CDR3: CASSYRKLGEQFF. Variable domain in full (rest from reference TRBV11-1 and TRBJ2-1): EAEVAQSPRYKITEKSQAVAFWCDPISGHATLYWYRQILGQGPELLVQFQDESVVDDSQLPKDRFSAERLKGVDSTLKIQPAELGDSAMYLCASSYRKLGEQFFGPGTRLTVL.

This chain connects TRBV9 to TRBJ1-2. The CDR3 length is 14 residues. Looked up from germline, CDR1 is SGDLS and CDR2 is YYNGEE. CDR3 sequence: CASSVALWAGGYTF.

This chain uses TRBV6-2 or TRBV6-3 with TRBJ1-1. The CDR3 is 11 residues long. The germline CDR1 and CDR2 sequences are MNHEY and SVGEGT. The CDR3 loop reads CASSYSLYAFF.

The J gene is TRBJ1-1, the V gene TRBV19; checking the TCRdb D call of TRBD1 is not possible without DNA. Germline values: CDR1 LNHDA, CDR2 SQIVND (reference sequence). The CDR3 runs 15 residues. CDR3 protein: CASSIVVDSPFEAFF.

V gene TRBV7-6 combines with J gene TRBJ2-5. The CDR3 totals 11 residues. The germline V gene encodes CDR1 SGHVS and CDR2 FNYEAQ. CDR3 protein: CASSGSGTQYF.

V usage is TRBV20-1 and J usage is TRBJ2-7; no DNA is available, so the TRBD1 call from TCRdb remains unchecked. Looked up from germline, CDR1 is DFQATT and CDR2 is SNEGSKA (reference sequence). The CDR3 runs 15 residues. This CDR3 is CSAWGGRVRLDEQYF.

The chain joins TRBV20-1 to TRBJ2-1. Per the germline V gene, CDR1 is DFQATT and CDR2 is SNEGSKA (reference sequence). This CDR3 comprises 13 residues. The CDR3 is CSASGLSYNEQFF.

This chain joins TRBV7-2 and TRBJ2-3; TCRdb names TRBD1, which stays unverified in the absence of DNA. This CDR3 has 16 amino acids. The germline CDR1 and CDR2 sequences are SGHTA and FQGNSA. CDR3 protein: CASSLGTGLGTDTQYF.

The gene calls are TRBV5-1 and TRBJ1-2; there is no DNA to check the TCRdb D call of TRBD1. CDR1 is SGHRS and CDR2 is YFSETQ in the germline V gene. The CDR3 extends over 17 amino acids. CDR3: CASSLAGQDYLNYGYTF. Full variable domain (rest looked up from reference TRBV5-1 and TRBJ1-2): KAGVTQTPRYLIKTRGQQVTLSCSPISGHRSVSWYQQTPGQGLQFLFEYFSETQRNKGNFPGRFSGRQFSNSRSEMNVSTLELGDSALYLCASSLAGQDYLNYGYTFGSGTRLTVV.

V gene TRBV6-2 or TRBV6-3 combines with J gene TRBJ1-4. The CDR3 has 15 amino acids. Germline CDR1 is MNHEY and CDR2 is SVGEGT. This CDR3 reads CASTKLGLGEEKLFF.

The CDR3 protein is CASSYGAGSGYPQYF. The J gene is TRBJ2-3, the V gene TRBV6-5; TCRdb's D call of TRBD2 is untestable without DNA. CDR1 MNHEY and CDR2 SVGAGI come from the germline V gene. CDR3 length: 15 residues.

J is TRBJ2-5 and V is TRBV28; TCRdb proposes TRBD2, but this gene call is untestable without DNA. This CDR3 comprises 15 residues. Germline V lookup: CDR1 MDHEN, CDR2 SYDVKM. The CDR3 reads CASSLAGGSQETQYF. The variable domain in full, completed from reference TRBV28 and TRBJ2-5, reads DVKVTQSSRYLVKRTGEKVFLECVQDMDHENMFWYRQDPGLGLRLIYFSYDVKMKEKGDIPEGYSVSREKKERFSLILESASTNQTSMYLCASSLAGGSQETQYFGPGTRLLVL.

The chain carries TRBV14 and TRBJ2-1; as DNA is missing, the TRBD2 call by TCRdb cannot be tested. This CDR3 spans 15 amino acids. The germline V gene has CDR1 SGHDN and CDR2 FVKESK. The CDR3 loop is CASSHPGLAGGAPFF.

The CDR3 loop is CASSQANNGPLGGAFF. The rearrangement uses TRBV4-2 and TRBJ1-1. The CDR3 length is 16 residues. The germline CDR1 and CDR2 sequences are LGHNA and YNFKEQ.

The genes are TRBV20-1 and TRBJ2-7; the D gene TCRdb calls, TRBD1, cannot be checked with no DNA. The CDR3 is 13 residues long. Germline V gene lookup returns CDR1 DFQATT and CDR2 SNEGSKA (reference sequence). CDR3 in amino acids: CSASGPGGYEQYF.

V and J are TRBV4-3 and TRBJ1-5. The CDR3 is 15 amino acids. The V gene's germline CDR1 is LGHNA and CDR2 YSLEER. CDR3 in amino acids: CASSQEFVSNQPQHF.

V gene TRBV6-1 combines with J gene TRBJ2-5; TCRdb selects TRBD2, and the lack of DNA leaves this call unchecked. This CDR3 is 16 amino acids long. Germline V gives CDR1 MNHNS, CDR2 SASEGT. The CDR3 sequence is CASSIDRDGRGETQYF.

This rearrangement joins TRBV6-5 to TRBJ1-1; the TCRdb D gene call, TRBD1, has no DNA to confirm it. Germline lookup yields CDR1 MNHEY and CDR2 SVGAGI. The CDR3 length is 15 residues. CDR3 protein: CASSYFGGSGSEAFF.

The V call is TRBV5-1, the J call TRBJ2-7; TCRdb lists TRBD1, though no DNA is available to test this call. There are 15 residues in the CDR3. Germline assignment: CDR1 SGHRS and CDR2 YFSETQ. CDR3 residues: CASSPGGGLGYEQYF.

The chain uses TRBV6-1 and TRBJ1-5; TCRdb picks TRBD1, but there is no DNA to check that call. Germline CDR1 is MNHNS and CDR2 is SASEGT. The CDR3 consists of 14 residues. CDR3 residues: CASSRRDVDQPQHF.

The rearrangement joins TRBV6-1 to TRBJ2-3; TCRdb names TRBD2, which stays unverified in the absence of DNA. From germline, CDR1 is MNHNS and CDR2 SASEGT. The CDR3 runs 15 residues. CDR3 in amino acids: CASRLERRSTDTQYF.

CDR3 region: CASSQASIGGYTF. The chain combines TRBV14 with TRBJ1-2. CDR1 is SGHDN and CDR2 is FVKESK in the germline V gene. The CDR3 runs to 13 residues.